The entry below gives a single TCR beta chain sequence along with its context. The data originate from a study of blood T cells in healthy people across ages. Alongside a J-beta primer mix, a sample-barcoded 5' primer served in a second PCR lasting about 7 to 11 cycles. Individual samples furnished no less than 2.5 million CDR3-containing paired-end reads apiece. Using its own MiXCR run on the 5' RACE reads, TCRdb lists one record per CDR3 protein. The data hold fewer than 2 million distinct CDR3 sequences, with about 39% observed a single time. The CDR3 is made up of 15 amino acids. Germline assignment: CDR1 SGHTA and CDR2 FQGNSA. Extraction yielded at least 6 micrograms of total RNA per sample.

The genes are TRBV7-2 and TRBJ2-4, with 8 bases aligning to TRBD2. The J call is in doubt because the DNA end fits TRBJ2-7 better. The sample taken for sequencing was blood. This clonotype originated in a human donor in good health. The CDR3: CASSLTGTSIDEQYF. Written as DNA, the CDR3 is TGTGCCAGCAGCTTAACCGGGACTAGTATCGACGAGCAGTACTTC.